These 29 T cell receptor beta chains came from one sample sequenced in a study of blood T cell repertoires in COVID-19. Clones were sequenced by immunoSEQ multiplex PCR, and TCRdb holds only the in-frame ones, with some missing. The profile covers 220,000 or so clones, with 75% to 85% appearing a single time and roughly 8% taken by the ten largest. Sequenced: peripheral blood. The receptors here all came from an elderly woman with COVID-19, enrolled during active disease.

The chain is built from TRBV7-2 and TRBJ2-5; TRBD1 matches 8 bases. The CDR3 is made up of 14 amino acids. V lost 5 bases to trimming and J lost 4 bases; unmatched junction nucleotides: 6. Germline values: CDR1 SGHTA, CDR2 FQGNSA. The CDR3 DNA follows: TGTGCCAGCAGCCCCCACAGGGGGTTAGAGACCCAGTACTTC. Translating it yields CASSPHRGLETQYF.

This clone appeared a single time. CDR3 loop: CANSKNVGSGQPQHF. In nucleotides, the CDR3 is TGTGCCAACTCGAAGAATGTGGGGTCGGGGCAGCCCCAGCATTTT. The genes are TRBV28 and TRBJ1-5, with unresolved D. The germline V gene encodes CDR1 MDHEN and CDR2 SYDVKM. V lost 10 bases and J 7 bases, leaving 23 bases between the germline ends. The CDR3 has 15 amino acids.

This clone has just a few counts. The same CDR3 can be traced to other DNA sequences in this sample. The chain is built from TRBV18 and TRBJ1-1; TRBD1 matches 11 bases. Germline-derived CDR1 and CDR2 are KGHSH and LQKENI. Losses at the gene ends were 3 bases for V and 5 bases for J; bases not matched to a gene: 2. CDR3 size: 14 residues. DNA of the CDR3: TGTGCCAGCTCACCGGGACAGGGGGGAACTGAAGCTTTCTTT. This encodes CASSPGQGGTEAFF.

The V and J genes are TRBV7-3 and TRBJ2-3; TRBD2 matches 7 bases. The CDR3 has 16 residues. V dropped 1 base and J dropped 6; count of bases not matched to a gene: 10. CDR1 and CDR2 (germline): SGHTA, FQGTGA. Here the CDR3 reads CASSLKPSGAVDTQYF. The DNA of the CDR3 is TGTGCCAGCAGCTTAAAGCCTAGCGGTGCGGTGGATACGCAGTATTTT.

The chain combines TRBV27 with TRBJ2-7, with 11 positions matching TRBD1. This CDR3 is built from 17 residues. In germline, CDR1 is MNHEY, CDR2 SMNVEV (reference sequence). Unmatched junction bases numbered 10, after V lost 2 bases and J lost 4 bases. The DNA for the CDR3 is TGTGCCAGCAGTTTAAGGGGACAGGGGGTCGTTTCGTACGAGCAGTACTTC. Translated, it gives CASSLRGQGVVSYEQYF.

The chain links TRBV11-2 to TRBJ2-1; 10 nucleotides match TRBD2. CDR1 is SGHAT, CDR2 FQNNGV, per germline. V shed 5 bases, J shed 1 base, and the junction held 8 bases outside the gene matches. CDR3 length: 17 residues. CDR3 in amino acids: CASSPFTSGASYNEQFF. The CDR3 DNA reads as TGTGCCAGCAGCCCTTTTACTAGCGGGGCTTCCTACAATGAGCAGTTCTTC.

The chain uses TRBV7-2 and TRBJ2-2; 8 nucleotides match TRBD1. The V gene's germline CDR1 is SGHTA and CDR2 FQGNSA. Trimming took 5 bases from V and 4 from J; bases not matched to a gene: 6. The CDR3 consists of 15 residues. The CDR3 DNA sequence: TGTGCCAGCAGCCCCGACAGGGGAGGCACCGGGGAGCTGTTTTTT. This codes for CASSPDRGGTGELFF.

The chain couples TRBV27 to TRBJ1-2, with 8 bases that match TRBD1. The CDR3 loop spans 15 amino acids. Germline assignment: CDR1 MNHEY and CDR2 SMNVEV (reference sequence). Unmatched junction bases numbered 4, after V lost 2 bases and J lost 2 bases. In nucleotides, the CDR3 is TGTGCCAGCAGTTTAGGACAGGGTAGAAACTATGGCTACACCTTC. It encodes CASSLGQGRNYGYTF.

This chain connects TRBV12-3 or TRBV12-4 to TRBJ2-7, with TRBD2 as a possible D gene (5 bases). The CDR3 runs 12 residues. Trimming left V 4 bases short and J 7 bases short, with 11 bases between. In DNA form, the CDR3 reads TGTGCCAGCAGTTCGCCTACTAGTGAGCAGTACTTC. Residues: CASSSPTSEQYF.

This rearrangement joins TRBV28 to TRBJ1-5, with 9 nucleotides matching TRBD1. Germline-derived CDR1 and CDR2 are MDHEN and SYDVKM. J was trimmed by 6 bases and V by 6 bases; bases with no gene match: 9. CDR3 size: 15 residues. CDR3 sequence: CASSPGGTGSQPQHF. The CDR3 DNA reads TGTGCCAGCAGCCCCGGCGGGACAGGGAGTCAGCCCCAGCATTTT.

The rearrangement links TRBV14 to TRBJ1-1, with D uncertain. The CDR3 has 14 residues. Trimming took off 0 bases at V and 9 bases at J, with 14 bases between the two ends. In germline, CDR1 is SGHDN, CDR2 FVKESK. CDR3 sequence reads: CASSQDFGQAQAFF. The CDR3 DNA sequence: TGTGCCAGCAGCCAAGATTTTGGTCAGGCCCAAGCTTTCTTT. The full variable domain, rest sourced from reference TRBV14 and TRBJ1-1, is EAGVTQFPSHSVIEKGQTVTLRCDPISGHDNLYWYRRVMGKEIKFLLHFVKESKQDESGMPNNRFLAERTGGTYSTLKVQPAELEDSGVYFCASSQDFGQAQAFFGQGTRLTVV.

This chain links TRBV7-9 with TRBJ2-7, with 8 nucleotides matching TRBD1. This CDR3 spans 15 amino acids. Germline CDR1 reads SEHNR; CDR2 reads FQNEAQ (reference sequence). The junction had 11 bases not matched to a gene; V was cut back by 5 bases and J by 5 bases. The CDR3 coding sequence is TGTGCCAGCAGCCGTCCCCAGGGGGCGCGGAACGAGCAGTACTTC. It yields the protein CASSRPQGARNEQYF.

The table lists this clone with a few counts. This chain joins TRBV2 and TRBJ2-3; TRBD2 is a possible D gene (5 bases). The CDR3 length is 12 residues. V shed 6 bases and J shed 3 bases, with 7 bases lying between them. Germline V gene sequence: CDR1 SNHLY, CDR2 FYNNEI. The CDR3 DNA reads as TGTGCCAGCAGCGGGGAAACAGATACGCAGTATTTT. This translates into CASSGETDTQYF.

CDR3 protein: CASSQLAGGKTQYF. CDR3 nucleotide sequence: TGTGCCAGCAGCCAACTAGCGGGGGGAAAGACCCAGTACTTC. V is TRBV5-5 and J is TRBJ2-5; 12 bases align to TRBD2. V was clipped by 4 bases and J by 6 bases; unmatched bases: 4. Germline CDR1 reads SGHKS; CDR2 reads YYEKEE (reference sequence). This CDR3 spans 14 amino acids.

J is TRBJ2-7 and V is TRBV2; possibly TRBD2 for D (6 bases). Trimming cost V 8 bases and J 6 bases, with 14 bases left between them. Per the germline V gene, CDR1 is SNHLY and CDR2 is FYNNEI. The CDR3 is 12 residues long. The CDR3 reads CASGNGGLEQYF. CDR3 DNA sequence: TGTGCCAGCGGGAACGGGGGACTCGAGCAGTACTTC.

The rearrangement uses TRBV5-1 and TRBJ2-7, with 10 bases identical to TRBD2. Germline V lookup: CDR1 SGHRS, CDR2 YFSETQ. V shed 1 base, J shed 3 bases, and the junction held 4 bases outside the gene matches. This CDR3 comprises 15 residues. The CDR3 reads CASSLRGTSDYEQYF. Here the CDR3 DNA reads TGCGCCAGCAGCTTGAGGGGGACTAGCGACTACGAGCAGTACTTC.

As to this clone: Other DNA sequences from this sample encode an identical CDR3 as well. The chain couples TRBV12-3 or TRBV12-4 to TRBJ1-2; 7 nucleotides match TRBD1. V was pared by 5 bases and J by 4 bases, with 4 bases of the junction left unmatched. The CDR3 extends over 13 amino acids. CDR3 amino acids: CASSRQGFYGYTF. As DNA, the CDR3 is TGTGCCAGCAGTCGACAGGGATTCTATGGCTACACCTTC.

The V and J genes are TRBV5-8 and TRBJ1-1, with 7 positions matching TRBD1. The length of the CDR3 is 15 residues. J was trimmed by 1 base and V by 3 bases; bases with no gene match: 6. In germline, CDR1 is SGHTS, CDR2 YDEGEE. The CDR3 sequence is CASSYRDSRNTEAFF. The CDR3 DNA reads as TGTGCCAGCAGCTACCGGGACAGCCGGAACACTGAAGCTTTCTTT.

Notes on this clone: At the DNA level, this CDR3 is encoded by other sequences in the same sample as well. V usage is TRBV24-1 and J usage is TRBJ1-5; the D gene is possibly TRBD1 (5 bases). This CDR3 contains 14 residues. Trimming stripped 3 bases from V and 2 bases from J, with 7 bases between. Germline CDR1 is KGHDR and CDR2 is SFDVKD. CDR3: CATSDPQGNQPQHF. The DNA for the CDR3 is TGTGCCACCAGTGATCCACAGGGCAATCAGCCCCAGCATTTT.

The rearrangement links TRBV3-1 (or the pseudogene TRBV3-2) to TRBJ1-3; TRBD1 matches at 7 bases. CDR1 and CDR2 from the germline V gene are LGHDT and YNNKEL (reference sequence). There are 15 residues in the CDR3. V lost 4 bases and J lost 3; bases outside the gene matches: 6. The CDR3 protein is CASSPGQLIGNTIYF. CDR3 DNA: TGTGCCAGCAGCCCGGGACAGCTAATTGGAAACACCATATATTTT.

This clone was detected a few times. The J gene is TRBJ1-1, the V gene TRBV18; TRBD1 is a possible D gene (5 bases). There are 14 residues in the CDR3. V gave up 4 bases and J gave up 1 base, with 10 bases separating them. CDR1 is KGHSH, CDR2 LQKENI, per germline. Here the CDR3 DNA reads TGTGCCAGCTCACTGATACAGGAGAACACTGAAGCTTTCTTT. Translating gives CASSLIQENTEAFF.

The V gene is TRBV9, the J gene TRBJ2-7, with unresolved D. Per germline, CDR1 SGDLS and CDR2 YYNGEE. Trimming left V 0 bases short and J 6 bases short, with 10 bases between. This CDR3 contains 13 residues. The CDR3 loop is CASSVGDRSEQYF. Written as DNA, the CDR3 is TGTGCCAGCAGCGTAGGAGATCGGAGCGAGCAGTACTTC.

The DNA for the CDR3 is TGTGCCAGCAGACGTCCGGGACAGGGCACCGGGGAGCTGTTTTTT. The encoded protein is CASRRPGQGTGELFF. The rearrangement uses TRBV6-5 and TRBJ2-2; TRBD1 agrees at 9 bases. Germline V gives CDR1 MNHEY, CDR2 SVGAGI. Trimming at V came to 6 bases and at J to 4 bases, leaving 6 bases not matched to a gene. The CDR3 is 15 amino acids.

V is TRBV2 and J is TRBJ1-1; D gene uncertain. V gave up 5 bases and J gave up 8 bases, with 9 bases separating them. Germline CDR1 and CDR2: SNHLY and FYNNEI. This CDR3 comprises 11 residues. CDR3: CASSREFEAFF. CDR3 DNA: TGTGCCAGCAGTCGCGAATTCGAAGCTTTCTTT. Full variable domain (outside the CDR3, taken from reference TRBV2 and TRBJ1-1): EPEVTQTPSHQVTQMGQEVILRCVPISNHLYFYWYRQILGQKVEFLVSFYNNEISEKSEIFDDQFSVERPDGSNFTLKIRSTKLEDSAMYFCASSREFEAFFGQGTRLTVV.

On this clone itself: Different DNA sequences within this sample yield the same CDR3. The rearrangement links TRBV6-5 to TRBJ1-2; 8 positions match TRBD1. CDR1 and CDR2 from the germline V gene are MNHEY and SVGAGI. J was trimmed by 3 bases and V by 5 bases; bases with no gene match: 2. The CDR3 consists of 13 residues. For the CDR3, the DNA is TGTGCCAGCAGTCTACAGGGGGACTATGGCTACACCTTC. This sequence encodes CASSLQGDYGYTF.

The V and J genes are TRBV19 and TRBJ2-2; possible D gene TRBD1, 6 bases. Germline V gives CDR1 LNHDA, CDR2 SQIVND (reference sequence). The CDR3 is made up of 15 amino acids. Deletions cut 0 bases from V and 6 bases from J, with 11 bases between. The CDR3 region is CASSIDGGRSGELFF. CDR3 coding DNA: TGTGCCAGTAGTATAGATGGGGGCAGGTCCGGGGAGCTGTTTTTT. Together with reference TRBV19 and TRBJ2-2, the CDR3 gives the full variable domain: DGGITQSPKYLFRKEGQNVTLSCEQNLNHDAMYWYRQDPGQGLRLIYYSQIVNDFQKGDIAEGYSVSREKKESFPLTVTSAQKNPTAFYLCASSIDGGRSGELFFGEGSRLTVL.

This rearrangement joins TRBV9 to TRBJ1-2, with TRBD1 matching 7 bases. V was clipped by 1 base and J by 3 bases; unmatched bases: 6. The CDR3 totals 15 residues. From germline, CDR1 is SGDLS and CDR2 YYNGEE. Here the CDR3 reads CASSVTSGTDYGYTF. CDR3 DNA sequence: TGTGCCAGCAGCGTAACTAGCGGGACAGACTATGGCTACACCTTC.

About this clone itself: The same CDR3 also results from other DNA sequences found in this sample. The chain recombines TRBV2 with TRBJ2-7; D uncertain. The length of the CDR3 is 12 residues. Trimming left V 8 bases short and J 0 bases short, with 8 bases between. The germline V gene encodes CDR1 SNHLY and CDR2 FYNNEI. CDR3 coding DNA: TGTGCCAGCTCCTTTAGCTCCTACGAGCAGTACTTC. Translating it yields CASSFSSYEQYF.

The sample holds one count of this clone. The V call is TRBV6-6, the J call TRBJ1-6; D is unclear. The CDR3 sequence is 17 residues long. Trimming stripped 5 bases from V and 0 bases from J, with 14 bases between. Germline CDR1 and CDR2: MNHNY and SVGAGI (reference sequence). In nucleotides, the CDR3 is TGTGCCAGCAGTCTTGGACGGGAAAGCTCCTATAATTCACCCCTCCACTTT. It encodes CASSLGRESSYNSPLHF.